This paragraph reports one T cell receptor beta chain. Its specificity is unknown. The source of the sample is a study of T cell responses to AZD1222 COVID-19 vaccine. Repertoires were generated with immunoSEQ multiplex PCR, while TCRdb's copy carries only in-frame clones and drops some. The data show around 100,000 clones, 75% to 90% seen once. The study's findings and limits: Baseline antibody screening turned up just a handful of seropositive AZD1222 recipients. Most donors were white British, females outnumbered males, and clonal diversity was possibly underestimated. Among vaccine-associated CD4 TCRs, coverage spanned spike, with dominance at 160-218 and 743-854.

From germline, CDR1 is SGHDN and CDR2 FVKESK. The CDR3 has 15 residues. Trimming at V came to 6 bases and at J to 1 base, leaving 6 bases not matched to a gene. Specimen: peripheral blood, collected on day 0 of AZD1222 vaccination. The chain recombines TRBV14 with TRBJ2-5; 9 bases align to TRBD1. This TCR derives from an adult in good health. The chain's CDR3 is CASSLTGGPQETQYF. Here the CDR3 DNA reads TGTGCCAGCAGTCTAACAGGGGGCCCCCAAGAGACCCAGTACTTC.